This T cell receptor beta chain was sequenced during a study of T cell responses to AZD1222 COVID-19 vaccine. Whole-study findings and limits: Breadth and depth of Spike-specific TCRs rose after two AZD1222 doses. Vaccine-related CD4 TCRs covered spike, predominating at 160-218 and 743-854. At study baseline, merely six AZD1222 recipients were seropositive.

The method was immunoSEQ multiplex PCR; TCRdb's version includes in-frame clones alone and lacks a portion of them. The sample includes about 100,000 clones, about 86% of them seen just once. The V end was cut by 1 base, the J end by 1 base, with 4 bases between. The germline V gene encodes CDR1 SQVTM and CDR2 ANQGSEA. The CDR3 consists of 12 residues. On this clone itself: Its target is unknown.

The gene calls are TRBV29-1 and TRBJ1-2; D call uncertain. This clonotype was obtained from an adult in good health. Sequencing was performed on peripheral blood, taken on day 0 of AZD1222 vaccination. The CDR3 DNA reads as TGCAGCGTTGAAGCAAGTAACTATGGCTACACCTTC. Translated: CSVEASNYGYTF.